The T cell receptor (beta chain) described here comes from a study of blood T cells in healthy people across ages. With a J-beta primer mix and a sample-barcoded 5' primer, a second PCR ran roughly 6 to 11 cycles. TCRdb used MiXCR to reprocess the 5' RACE reads, holding one entry per CDR3 protein. This table holds around 800,000 distinct CDR3 sequences, around 24% found once. There are 12 residues in the CDR3. The V end lost 7 bases, the J end lost 5 bases, and 14 bases lay between the germline ends. The germline gives CDR1 GTSNPN, CDR2 SVGIG (reference sequence). Separately, the same data were catalogued under a study of T cells of mothers and their children.

This chain connects TRBV30 to TRBJ1-1; no firm D call. The sequenced material came from blood. The source of this sequence is a boy between 10 and 17 years old in good health. The CDR3 sequence is CAYNFGRTEAFF. CDR3 nucleotide sequence: TGTGCCTATAATTTTGGGAGGACTGAAGCTTTCTTT.